There are many counts of the clone carrying this T cell receptor (beta chain). The antigen is unknown. The missing CDR3 end, 3 residues past where the read stops, is filled in from the germline J gene. The protocol was immunoSEQ multiplex PCR, while the TCRdb copy is restricted to in-frame clones and leaves out a portion. The sample contains tens of thousands of clones, none of them singletons. This entry is derived from a study of T cell clonality in common variable immunodeficiency. V lost 7 bases, J lost 6 bases, and 16 bases lay in between. Germline V gene lookup returns CDR1 SGHNT and CDR2 YYREEE (reference sequence). This CDR3 is built from 13 residues. Study results and limitations: CVID subjects had higher TCRbeta clonality than healthy controls, most marked in about a third. Reportedly, TCR beta sequences from common variable immunodeficiency showed fewer deletions and N-nucleotide insertions. CVID subjects shared fewer TCRbeta clones than healthy controls did.

Caucasian heritage predominated among both patients and controls. Sequenced: peripheral blood mononuclear cells. The clonotype was recovered from a person between 18 and 75 years old in good health. The V gene is TRBV5-4, the J gene TRBJ1-1; TRBD1 is a possible D gene (5 bases). Incomplete CDR3 DNA: TGTGCCAGCCACGGGCAGGGATCTTCTGAA. It codes for CASHGQGSSE. The whole CDR3 reads CASHGQGSSEAFF. Full variable domain (remainder filled in from reference TRBV5-4 and TRBJ1-1): ETGVTQSPTHLIKTRGQQVTLRCSSQSGHNTVSWYQQALGQGPQFIFQYYREEENGRGNFPPRFSGLQFPNYSSELNVNALELDDSALYLCASHGQGSSEAFFGQGTRLTVV.